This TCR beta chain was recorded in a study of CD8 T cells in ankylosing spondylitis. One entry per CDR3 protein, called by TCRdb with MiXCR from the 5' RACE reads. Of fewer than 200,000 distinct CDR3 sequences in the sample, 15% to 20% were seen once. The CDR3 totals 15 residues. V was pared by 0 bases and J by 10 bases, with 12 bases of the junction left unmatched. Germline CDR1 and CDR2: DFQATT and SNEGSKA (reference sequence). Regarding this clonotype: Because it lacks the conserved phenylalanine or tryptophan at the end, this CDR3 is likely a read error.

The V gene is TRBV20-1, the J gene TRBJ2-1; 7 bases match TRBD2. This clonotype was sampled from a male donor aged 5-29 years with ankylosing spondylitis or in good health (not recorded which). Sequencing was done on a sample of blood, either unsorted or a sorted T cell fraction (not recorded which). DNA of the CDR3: TGCAGTGCTAGAGATAGGGCGGGAGAGAGGAACGAGCAGTTCTAC. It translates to CSARDRAGERNEQFY.